Listed here are 32 T cell receptor beta chains from one sample, sequenced in a study of tumour-infiltrating T cells in Burkitt lymphoma. This table comes from immunoSEQ multiplex PCR, and its TCRdb copy is limited to in-frame clones, with some not included. The sample has 13,000 to 15,000 clones, roughly 75% seen once. Material: tumor tissue. Receptor source: a human donor with diffuse large B-cell lymphoma.

The chain has TRBV11-2 and TRBJ2-7; no reliable D call. Germline CDR1 and CDR2: SGHAT and FQNNGV. V lost 5 bases, J lost 2 bases, and 10 bases lay in between. This CDR3 is built from 13 residues. CDR3 amino acids: CASSPGTTYEQYV. CDR3 in DNA: TGTGCCAGCAGCCCCGGAACAACCTACGAGCAGTACGTC.

This chain joins TRBV9 and TRBJ2-7; 9 positions agree with TRBD2. Germline CDR1 is SGDLS and CDR2 is YYNGEE. CDR3 length equals 17 residues. V gave up 4 bases and J gave up 2 bases; unmatched junction bases: 13. The CDR3 nucleotides read TGTGCCAGCAGCCCGGGGAGGGGCGGGAGGGCCGCCTACGAGCAGTACTTC. Its protein product is CASSPGRGGRAAYEQYF. Full variable domain (outside the CDR3, taken from reference TRBV9 and TRBJ2-7): DSGVTQTPKHLITATGQRVTLRCSPRSGDLSVYWYQQSLDQGLQFLIQYYNGEERAKGNILERFSAQQFPDLHSELNLSSLELGDSALYFCASSPGRGGRAAYEQYFGPGTRLTVT.

This clone was detected only a few times. V gene TRBV7-6 combines with J gene TRBJ1-2, with 7 bases fitting TRBD1. V lost 5 bases, J lost 4 bases, and 7 bases stayed unmatched. Germline lookup yields CDR1 SGHVS and CDR2 FNYEAQ. The CDR3 length is 14 residues. The CDR3 reads CASSQGDGVYGYTF. The DNA for the CDR3 is TGTGCCAGCAGCCAGGGGGACGGAGTCTATGGCTACACCTTC.

This chain joins TRBV29-1 and TRBJ1-5; the D is unclear. CDR1 and CDR2 (germline): SQVTM, ANQGSEA. The ends were cut back, 7 bases at V and 0 bases at J, with 37 bases in the middle. The CDR3 spans 22 residues. CDR3 nucleotide sequence: TGCAGCGCTTGTGAAACGAGGTGTAGGGTTCAAACCCCCACATATAGCAATCAGCCCCAGCATTTT. It encodes CSACETRCRVQTPTYSNQPQHF.

This chain uses TRBV4-2 with TRBJ2-2; 14 nucleotides line up with TRBD2. CDR3 length: 18 residues. Germline trimming cut 0 bases from V and 6 bases from J; bases unmatched to any gene: 6. Germline assignment: CDR1 LGHNA and CDR2 YNFKEQ. CDR3 DNA: TGTGCCAGCAGCCAAGATTTAATGGGACTAGCGGGAGCCGGGGAGCTGTTTTTT. Its translation is CASSQDLMGLAGAGELFF.

The chain links TRBV27 to TRBJ1-5; D might be TRBD1 (6 bases). Trimming shortened V by 5 bases and J by 0 bases, and 17 bases separated the two germline ends. This CDR3 contains 17 residues. The germline V gene encodes CDR1 MNHEY and CDR2 SMNVEV (reference sequence). The CDR3 DNA is TGTGCCAGCAGTGGCGTGAGGGGGACTACTAGCAATCAGCCCCAGCATTTT. Translated: CASSGVRGTTSNQPQHF.

J is TRBJ2-3 and V is TRBV28, with D possibly being TRBD1 or TRBD2 (5 bases each). V was trimmed by 5 bases and J by 0 bases, leaving 15 bases between them. The CDR3 length is 16 residues. Germline loops: CDR1 MDHEN, CDR2 SYDVKM. CDR3 protein: CASSPIPGRSTDTQYF. DNA for the CDR3: TGTGCCAGCAGTCCGATCCCGGGACGGAGCACAGATACGCAGTATTTT.

The chain links TRBV7-9 to TRBJ2-7; D uncertain. The germline V and J ends were trimmed by 1 base and 5 bases, with 12 bases remaining between them. Germline CDR1 reads SEHNR; CDR2 reads FQNEAQ (reference sequence). This CDR3 has 14 amino acids. Here the CDR3 reads CASSLEYAPDEQYF. The DNA for the CDR3 is TGTGCCAGCAGCTTAGAGTATGCCCCGGACGAGCAGTACTTC. The full variable domain, rest sourced from reference TRBV7-9 and TRBJ2-7, is DTGVSQNPRHKITKRGQNVTFRCDPISEHNRLYWYRQTLGQGPEFLTYFQNEAQLEKSRLLSDRFSAERPKGSFSTLEIQRTEQGDSAMYLCASSLEYAPDEQYFGPGTRLTVT.

This clone appeared a single time. The chain links TRBV6-6 to TRBJ1-2; a weak D match, TRBD1 (6 bases). V lost 0 bases, J lost 4 bases, and 12 bases lay in between. The germline gives CDR1 MNHNY, CDR2 SVGAGI (reference sequence). CDR3 length: 15 residues. CDR3 region: CASSYSRGAGYGYTF. The CDR3 region has the DNA TGTGCCAGCAGTTACTCTCGGGGGGCGGGCTATGGCTACACCTTC.

The chain joins TRBV2 to TRBJ2-7; 7 bases fit TRBD2. The CDR3 has 11 residues. Trimming at V came to 8 bases and at J to 2 bases, leaving 0 bases not matched to a gene. Germline loops: CDR1 SNHLY, CDR2 FYNNEI. CDR3 in DNA: TGTGCCAGCCGGGAGGCCTACGAGCAGTACGTC. Amino acid sequence: CASREAYEQYV.

This clone has just a few counts. This chain joins TRBV28 and TRBJ1-4, with 8 bases identical to TRBD1. Germline CDR1 and CDR2: MDHEN and SYDVKM. The trim removed 4 bases at V and 16 bases at J, leaving 20 bases unmatched. The CDR3 runs 16 residues. The CDR3 region is CASSSPQGVFRTVPFF. CDR3 nucleotides: TGTGCCAGCAGTTCCCCACAGGGGGTATTCCGGACGGTTCCGTTTTTT.

The chain joins TRBV27 to TRBJ2-7, with a weak D call TRBD2 (5 bases). The CDR3 sequence is 14 residues long. In germline, CDR1 is MNHEY, CDR2 SMNVEV (reference sequence). V was shortened by 3 bases and J by 2 bases, with 11 bases between the two germline ends. CDR3 region: CASSLAGQTYEQYF. The DNA of the CDR3 is TGTGCCAGCAGTTTGGCGGGTCAAACCTACGAGCAGTACTTC.

The rearrangement uses TRBV7-1 and TRBJ2-2; no reliable D call. TRBV7-1 is labeled an ORF, and its function is uncertain. The V and J ends lost 4 bases and 9 bases respectively, with 6 bases between them. The CDR3 contains 11 residues. The CDR3 DNA follows: TGTGCCAGCAGCTTAGCTTGGGAGCTGTTTTTT. As protein: CASSLAWELFF.

The chain couples TRBV30 to TRBJ1-3, with D possibly TRBD1 on 5 matching bases. V lost 0 bases, J lost 2 bases, and 8 bases lay in between. The CDR3 extends over 14 amino acids. Germline values: CDR1 GTSNPN, CDR2 SVGIG (reference sequence). CDR3 DNA: TGTGCCTGGAGTGTACTCAGGGCTGGAAACACCATATATTTT. Translated: CAWSVLRAGNTIYF. Filled out from reference TRBV30 and TRBJ1-3, the complete variable domain reads SQTIHQWPATLVQPVGSPLSLECTVEGTSNPNLYWYRQAAGRGLQLLFYSVGIGQISSEVPQNLSASRPQDRQFILSSKKLLLSDSGFYLCAWSVLRAGNTIYFGEGSWLTVV.

This clone was counted between two and nine times. V usage is TRBV4-1 and J usage is TRBJ1-5; D perhaps matches TRBD1 (6 bases). CDR1 and CDR2 (germline): MGHRA, YSYEKL. The V gene lost 4 bases and the J gene lost 4 bases, with 14 bases spanning the gap. This CDR3 spans 15 amino acids. The CDR3 reads CASSRSEGENQPQHF. The CDR3 DNA is TGCGCCAGCAGCCGTTCGGAGGGGGAGAATCAGCCCCAGCATTTT.

The CDR3 sequence: CASSLTQGQGYSNQPQHF. In nucleotides, the CDR3 is TGTGCCAGCAGTCTTACCCAGGGACAGGGCTATAGCAATCAGCCCCAGCATTTT. V and J are TRBV2 and TRBJ1-5; 9 bases fit TRBD1. Per the germline V gene, CDR1 is SNHLY and CDR2 is FYNNEI. The CDR3 is 18 residues long. V was clipped by 5 bases and J by 0 bases; unmatched bases: 11.

This sequence joins TRBV5-1 and TRBJ2-5; D gene ambiguous. V lost 3 bases and J lost 2, with 11 bases in between. The CDR3 is 14 amino acids. Germline V gene lookup returns CDR1 SGHRS and CDR2 YFSETQ. The CDR3 region is CASSSNMLQETQYF. CDR3 nucleotides: TGCGCCAGCAGCTCGAACATGTTACAAGAGACCCAGTACTTC.

The count of this clone is one. V gene TRBV4-1 combines with J gene TRBJ1-2; no clear D gene. Germline V gene lookup returns CDR1 MGHRA and CDR2 YSYEKL. CDR3 length equals 15 residues. V lost 4 bases to trimming and J lost 4 bases, with 16 bases between them. The CDR3 here is CASSRFRGGRYGYTF. The CDR3 nucleotides are TGCGCCAGCAGCCGATTTCGGGGAGGGCGCTATGGCTACACCTTC.

The chain has TRBV2 and TRBJ2-5; D is uncertain. Deletions cut 1 base from V and 7 bases from J, with 7 bases between. From germline, CDR1 is SNHLY and CDR2 FYNNEI. The CDR3 is made up of 12 amino acids. This CDR3 is CASSEGLGTQYF. CDR3 DNA sequence: TGTGCCAGCAGTGAAGGACTCGGGACCCAGTACTTC.

This clone was counted a few times. The chain links TRBV4-1 to TRBJ2-1, with D possibly being TRBD2 (6 bases). Germline V gene sequence: CDR1 MGHRA, CDR2 YSYEKL. Deletions cut 5 bases from V and 7 bases from J, with 15 bases between. The CDR3 has 14 residues. CDR3 sequence reads: CASSGGSSLNEQFF. The DNA for the CDR3 is TGCGCCAGCAGCGGAGGGAGCTCCCTGAATGAGCAGTTCTTC.

CDR3 bases: TGTGCCAGCAGATTCTACACCGGGGAGCTGTTTTTT. The encoded protein is CASRFYTGELFF. This sequence joins TRBV28 and TRBJ2-2; D not certain. This CDR3 spans 12 amino acids. V was clipped by 6 bases and J by 3 bases, with 5 bases between them. Germline lookup yields CDR1 MDHEN and CDR2 SYDVKM.

The DNA for the CDR3 is TGTGCCAGCAGGGATCGGGGCGGAAAGAACTATGGCTACACCTTC. It specifies CASRDRGGKNYGYTF. The chain couples TRBV9 to TRBJ1-2; the D gene is possibly TRBD1 (5 bases). Trimming pared 5 bases from V and 2 bases from J, leaving 16 bases between. The CDR3 extends over 15 amino acids. Germline CDR1 is SGDLS and CDR2 is YYNGEE. The entire variable domain, with the rest obtained from reference TRBV9 and TRBJ1-2, is as follows: DSGVTQTPKHLITATGQRVTLRCSPRSGDLSVYWYQQSLDQGLQFLIQYYNGEERAKGNILERFSAQQFPDLHSELNLSSLELGDSALYFCASRDRGGKNYGYTFGSGTRLTVV.

The CDR3 nucleotides read TGTGCCTTCGGGGGTTATAGAGATACGCAGTATTTT. As protein: CAFGGYRDTQYF. The chain joins TRBV10-3 to TRBJ2-3; D may be TRBD2 (6 bases). V lost 11 bases to trimming and J lost 5 bases, with 14 bases between them. This CDR3 is 12 amino acids long. The V gene's germline CDR1 is ENHRY and CDR2 SYGVKD.

This clone is medium-sized (0.01 to 0.1%) by share. The rearrangement joins TRBV13 to TRBJ2-5, with TRBD1 matching 7 bases. The trim removed 5 bases at V and 1 base at J, leaving 4 bases unmatched. Looked up from germline, CDR1 is PRHDT and CDR2 is FYEKMQ (reference sequence). This CDR3 region has 14 residues. Written as DNA, the CDR3 is TGTGCCAGCAGCCACGGGACAGTCCAAGAGACCCAGTACTTC. Translation: CASSHGTVQETQYF. The full variable domain, completed using reference TRBV13 and TRBJ2-5, is AAGVIQSPRHLIKEKRETATLKCYPIPRHDTVYWYQQGPGQDPQFLISFYEKMQSDKGSIPDRFSAQQFSDYHSELNMSSLELGDSALYFCASSHGTVQETQYFGPGTRLLVL.

This CDR3 is CASSLTPTSSGELFF. CDR3 bases: TGCGCCAGCAGCTTGACCCCGACTTCGTCCGGGGAGCTGTTTTTT. J is TRBJ2-2 and V is TRBV5-1; D not certain. Trimming cost V 1 base and J 6 bases, with 13 bases left between them. Germline CDR1 SGHRS, CDR2 YFSETQ. The CDR3 sequence is 15 residues long.

V is TRBV18 and J is TRBJ2-7; D uncertain. V was trimmed by 2 bases and J by 8 bases, leaving 16 bases between them. CDR1 KGHSH and CDR2 LQKENI come from the germline V gene. The CDR3 spans 14 residues. CDR3 DNA: TGTGCCAGCTCACCAGGGTCGGAATTGGGCAAGCAGTACGTC. Protein: CASSPGSELGKQYV.

The genes are TRBV11-3 and TRBJ2-5; D unresolved. Looked up from germline, CDR1 is SGHNT and CDR2 is YENEEA. The CDR3 loop spans 14 amino acids. V dropped 5 bases and J dropped 2 bases, with 12 bases sitting between them. CDR3 bases: TGTGCCAGCAGCCCCATGTTAGCTCAAGAGACCCAGTACTTC. Protein product: CASSPMLAQETQYF.

This chain links TRBV5-1 with TRBJ2-1, with 9 bases matching TRBD2. CDR1 and CDR2 (germline): SGHRS, YFSETQ. The J segment lost 8 bases and the V segment lost 4 bases, leaving 7 bases of the junction unmatched. The CDR3 loop spans 14 amino acids. The CDR3 here is CASSLWGLADEQFF. The CDR3 nucleotides are TGCGCCAGCAGCCTTTGGGGACTAGCCGATGAGCAGTTCTTC.

The chain links TRBV4-1 to TRBJ2-5; 9 nucleotides line up with TRBD2. V trimming: 4 bases; J trimming: 0 bases; junction bases outside the gene matches: 9. The CDR3 loop spans 17 amino acids. Germline V gives CDR1 MGHRA, CDR2 YSYEKL. The CDR3 DNA sequence: TGCGCCAGCAGCCGAACGCAGGAGCGGGAGGACCAAGAGACCCAGTACTTC. Translating it yields CASSRTQEREDQETQYF.

The V gene is TRBV23-1, the J gene TRBJ2-3, with 7 nucleotides matching TRBD2. TRBV23-1 is noted as an ORF with a role that remains uncertain. The trim removed 3 bases at V and 2 bases at J, leaving 8 bases unmatched. The CDR3 length is 16 residues. CDR3 sequence: CASSQATSSYTDTQYF. CDR3 nucleotides: TGCGCCAGCAGTCAGGCGACTAGCAGTTACACAGATACGCAGTATTTT.

In this sample, this clone turned up a few times. V is TRBV5-1 and J is TRBJ2-1, with D unclear. Looked up from germline, CDR1 is SGHRS and CDR2 is YFSETQ. V dropped 3 bases and J dropped 5 bases, with 6 bases sitting between them. The CDR3 is made up of 12 amino acids. CDR3 nucleotides: TGCGCCAGCAGCTATCTCCACAATGAGCAGTTCTTC. Translation: CASSYLHNEQFF.

J is TRBJ2-7 and V is TRBV21-1; the DNA was not compared with TRBD1, the D call given in the table. TRBV21-1 represents a pseudogene. This CDR3 comprises 14 residues. In nucleotides, the CDR3 is TGTGCCAGCAGCGCGACAGGGGAACCCCACGAGCAGTACGTC. It is translated as CASSATGEPHEQYV.